This is a list of T cell receptor beta chains from one sample in a study of T-cell reconstitution after alpha-beta-depleted transplantation in children. TCRdb re-called the PCR reads through MiXCR, storing one row per CDR3 protein. Here the sample spans roughly 670,000 distinct CDR3 sequences, around 12% being singletons. This specimen was PBMCs, taken before TCRalphabeta/CD19-depleted stem cell transplant. Receptors originate from a girl aged 2 to 9 with congenital amegakaryocytic thrombocytopenia, due to receive a stem cell transplant. The CDR3 runs from the conserved cysteine through the conserved F or W. Clone size, where shown, is once, few, many, or a class for clones that have expanded.

clone_size	v_call	j_call	cdr3_aa
few	TRBV3-1	TRBJ2-5	CASSQDIAFLASETQYF
many	TRBV7-6	TRBJ2-3	CASSLAQGGTDTQYF
NA	TRBV10-2	TRBJ2-1	CASRPVGGGNEQFF
many	TRBV7-3	TRBJ2-7	CASSLIAATHYEQYF
few	TRBV24-1	TRBJ2-5	CATSDSEPLAGESQETQYF
many	TRBV29-1	TRBJ2-2	CSVHLAGRGGELFF
many	TRBV7-9	TRBJ2-7	CASSSPTSGDSYEQYF
NA	TRBV7-9	TRBJ2-2	CASQGAGRPNTGELFF
NA	TRBV30	TRBJ1-6	CAWSLLRTLHF
few	TRBV20-1	TRBJ1-1	CSARGALNTEAFF
few	TRBV27	TRBJ2-5	CASRRDSGETQYF
many	TRBV27	TRBJ2-1	CASTGAGTRTEQFF
few	TRBV7-3	TRBJ2-2	CASSPAGANTGELFF
few	TRBV7-2	TRBJ2-5	CASSPKVWDTETQYF